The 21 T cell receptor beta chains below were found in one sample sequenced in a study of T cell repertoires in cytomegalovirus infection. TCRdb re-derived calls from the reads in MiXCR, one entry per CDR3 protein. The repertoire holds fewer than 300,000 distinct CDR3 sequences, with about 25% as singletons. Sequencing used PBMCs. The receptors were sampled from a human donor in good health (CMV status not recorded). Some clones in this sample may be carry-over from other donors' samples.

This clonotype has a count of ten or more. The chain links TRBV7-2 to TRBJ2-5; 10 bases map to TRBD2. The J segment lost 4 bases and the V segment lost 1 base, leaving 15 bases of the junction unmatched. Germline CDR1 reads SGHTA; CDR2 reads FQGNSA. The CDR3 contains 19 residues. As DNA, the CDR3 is TGTGCCAGCAGCTTAGGATCTGGACTAGCGGCGGGTTTGCGAGAGACCCAGTACTTC. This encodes CASSLGSGLAAGLRETQYF. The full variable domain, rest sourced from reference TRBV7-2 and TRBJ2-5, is GAGVSQSPSNKVTEKGKDVELRCDPISGHTALYWYRQSLGQGLEFLIYFQGNSAPDKSGLPSDRFSAERTGGSVSTLTIQRTQQEDSAVYLCASSLGSGLAAGLRETQYFGPGTRLLVL.

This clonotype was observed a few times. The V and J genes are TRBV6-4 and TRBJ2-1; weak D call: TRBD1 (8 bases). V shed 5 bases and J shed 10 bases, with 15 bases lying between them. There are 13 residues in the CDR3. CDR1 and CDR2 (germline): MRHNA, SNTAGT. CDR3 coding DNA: TGTGCCAGCAGTCAGACAGGGGAGGGAGAGCAGTTCTTC. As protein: CASSQTGEGEQFF.

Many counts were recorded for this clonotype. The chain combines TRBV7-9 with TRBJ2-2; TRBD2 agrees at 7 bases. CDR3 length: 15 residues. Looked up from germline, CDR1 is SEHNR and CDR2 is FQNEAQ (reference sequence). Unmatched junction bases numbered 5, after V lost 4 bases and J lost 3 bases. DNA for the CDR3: TGTGCCAGCAGCTCGAGACTAGCCTACACCGGGGAGCTGTTTTTT. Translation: CASSSRLAYTGELFF.

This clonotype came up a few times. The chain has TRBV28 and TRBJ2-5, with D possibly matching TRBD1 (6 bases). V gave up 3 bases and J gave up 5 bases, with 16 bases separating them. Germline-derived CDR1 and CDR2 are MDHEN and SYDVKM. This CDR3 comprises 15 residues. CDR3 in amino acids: CASSLWQGKLETQYF. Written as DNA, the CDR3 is TGTGCCAGCAGTTTGTGGCAGGGGAAGTTGGAGACCCAGTACTTC.

CDR3 nucleotides: TGTGCCAGCGTTAGGTCCCTTACCAGCTCTGGGGCCAACGTCCTGACTTTC. Translating it yields CASVRSLTSSGANVLTF. This rearrangement joins TRBV2 to TRBJ2-6; D is unresolved. The germline CDR1 and CDR2 sequences are SNHLY and FYNNEI. CDR3 length equals 17 residues. V dropped 8 bases and J dropped 0 bases, with 17 bases sitting between them.

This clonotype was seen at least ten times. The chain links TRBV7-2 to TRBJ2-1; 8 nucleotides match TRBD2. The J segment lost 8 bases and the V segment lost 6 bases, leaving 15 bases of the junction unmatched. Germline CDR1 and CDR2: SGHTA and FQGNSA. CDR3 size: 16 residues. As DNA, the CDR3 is TGTGCCAGCAGTCTTAGCGGGGCGAGACTCGTCGATGAGCAGTTCTTC. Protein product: CASSLSGARLVDEQFF.

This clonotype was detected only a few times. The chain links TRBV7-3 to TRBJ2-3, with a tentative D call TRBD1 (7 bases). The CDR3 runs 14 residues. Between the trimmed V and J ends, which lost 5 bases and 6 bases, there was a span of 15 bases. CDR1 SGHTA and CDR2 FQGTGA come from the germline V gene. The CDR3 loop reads CASSRGGGEDTQYF. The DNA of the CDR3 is TGTGCCAGCAGCCGAGGAGGGGGCGAGGATACGCAGTATTTT.

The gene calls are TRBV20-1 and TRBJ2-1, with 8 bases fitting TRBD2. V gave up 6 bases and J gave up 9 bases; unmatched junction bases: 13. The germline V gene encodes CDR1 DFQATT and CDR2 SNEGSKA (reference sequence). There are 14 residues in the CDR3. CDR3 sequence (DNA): TGCAGTGCCCCACGGATTAGCGGGACGGCTGAGCAGTTCTTC. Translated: CSAPRISGTAEQFF.

In nucleotides, the CDR3 is TGCAGTGCTAGAGATGCGGCCAGGGGGTCTTCCGAGCAGTACTTC. It codes for CSARDAARGSSEQYF. This chain joins TRBV20-1 and TRBJ2-7; TRBD1 matches 7 bases. CDR1 DFQATT and CDR2 SNEGSKA come from the germline V gene (reference sequence). The CDR3 sequence is 15 residues long. V lost 0 bases, J lost 6 bases, and 11 bases stayed unmatched.

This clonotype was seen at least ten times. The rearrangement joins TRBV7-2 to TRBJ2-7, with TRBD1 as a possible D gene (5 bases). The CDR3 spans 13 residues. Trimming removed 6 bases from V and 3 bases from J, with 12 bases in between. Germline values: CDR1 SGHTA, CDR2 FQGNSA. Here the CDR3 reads CASRPGIVYEQYF. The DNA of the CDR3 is TGTGCCAGCAGACCAGGGATTGTCTACGAGCAGTACTTC.

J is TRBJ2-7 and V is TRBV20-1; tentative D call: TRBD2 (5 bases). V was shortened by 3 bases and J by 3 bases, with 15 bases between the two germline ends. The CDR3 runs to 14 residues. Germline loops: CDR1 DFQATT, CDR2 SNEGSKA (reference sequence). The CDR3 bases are TGCAGTGCTAGGAGTCTTCTAGCTGGCTACGAGCAGTACTTC. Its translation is CSARSLLAGYEQYF.

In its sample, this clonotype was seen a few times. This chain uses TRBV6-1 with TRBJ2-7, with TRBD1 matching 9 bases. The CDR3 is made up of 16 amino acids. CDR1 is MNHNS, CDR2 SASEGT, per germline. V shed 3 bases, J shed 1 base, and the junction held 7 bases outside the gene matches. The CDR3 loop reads CASSEEGQGRSYEQYF. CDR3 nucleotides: TGTGCCAGCAGTGAGGAGGGACAGGGTCGTTCCTACGAGCAGTACTTC.

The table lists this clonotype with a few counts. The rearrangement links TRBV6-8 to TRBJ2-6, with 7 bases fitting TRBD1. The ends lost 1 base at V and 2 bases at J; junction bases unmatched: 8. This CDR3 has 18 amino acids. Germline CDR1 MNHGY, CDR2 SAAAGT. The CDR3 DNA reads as TGTGCCAGCAGTTACTTCCGACAGGGAACGGCTGGGGCCAACGTCCTGACTTTC. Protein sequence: CASSYFRQGTAGANVLTF.

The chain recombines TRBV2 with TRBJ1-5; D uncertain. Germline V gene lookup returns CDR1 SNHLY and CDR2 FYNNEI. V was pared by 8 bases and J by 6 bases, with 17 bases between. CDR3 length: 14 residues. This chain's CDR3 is CASSGSTNRQPQHF. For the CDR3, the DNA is TGTGCCAGCTCTGGCAGTACAAACCGTCAGCCCCAGCATTTT.

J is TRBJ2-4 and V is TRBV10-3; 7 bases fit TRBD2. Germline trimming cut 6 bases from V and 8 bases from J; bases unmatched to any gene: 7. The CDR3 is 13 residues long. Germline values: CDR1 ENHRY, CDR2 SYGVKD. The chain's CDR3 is CAIRRTSGDIQYF. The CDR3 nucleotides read TGTGCCATCAGAAGGACTAGTGGAGACATTCAGTACTTC.

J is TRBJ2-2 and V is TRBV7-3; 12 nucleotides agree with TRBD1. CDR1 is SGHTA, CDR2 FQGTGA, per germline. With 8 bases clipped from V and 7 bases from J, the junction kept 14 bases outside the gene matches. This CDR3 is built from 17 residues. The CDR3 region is CASALLGQGALRGELFF. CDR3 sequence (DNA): TGTGCCAGCGCACTTTTGGGACAGGGGGCTCTTCGCGGGGAGCTGTTTTTT.

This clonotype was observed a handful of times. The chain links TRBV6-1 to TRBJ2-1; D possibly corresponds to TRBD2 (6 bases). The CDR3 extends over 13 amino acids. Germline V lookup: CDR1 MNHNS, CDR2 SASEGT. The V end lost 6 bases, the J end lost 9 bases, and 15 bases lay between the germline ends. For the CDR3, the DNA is TGTGCCAGCAGCAACAACGGGGGTGCTGAGCAGTTCTTC. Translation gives CASSNNGGAEQFF.

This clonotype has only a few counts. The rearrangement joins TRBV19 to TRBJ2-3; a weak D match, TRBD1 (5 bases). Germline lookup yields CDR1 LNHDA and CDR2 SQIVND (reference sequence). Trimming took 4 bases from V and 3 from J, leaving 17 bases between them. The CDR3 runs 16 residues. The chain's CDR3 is CASSTMTSTETDTQYF. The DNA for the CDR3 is TGTGCCAGTAGTACCATGACCTCGACAGAAACAGATACGCAGTATTTT.

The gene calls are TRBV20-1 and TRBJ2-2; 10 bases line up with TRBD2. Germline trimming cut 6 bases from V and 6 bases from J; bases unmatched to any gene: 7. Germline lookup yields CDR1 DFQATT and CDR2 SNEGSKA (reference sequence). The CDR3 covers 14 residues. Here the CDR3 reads CSAPSGSGAGELFF. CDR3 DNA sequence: TGCAGTGCCCCTAGCGGGAGTGGGGCCGGGGAGCTGTTTTTT.

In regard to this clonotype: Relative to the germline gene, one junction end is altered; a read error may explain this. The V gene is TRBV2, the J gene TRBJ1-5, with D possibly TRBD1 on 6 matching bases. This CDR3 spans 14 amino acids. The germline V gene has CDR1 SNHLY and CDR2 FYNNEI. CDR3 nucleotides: TGTGCCAGCACTTTACAGGGAAGCAATCAGCACCAGCATTTT. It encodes CASTLQGSNQHQHF. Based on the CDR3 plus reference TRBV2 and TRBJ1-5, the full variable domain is EPEVTQTPSHQVTQMGQEVILRCVPISNHLYFYWYRQILGQKVEFLVSFYNNEISEKSEIFDDQFSVERPDGSNFTLKIRSTKLEDSAMYFCASTLQGSNQHQHFGDGTRLSIL.

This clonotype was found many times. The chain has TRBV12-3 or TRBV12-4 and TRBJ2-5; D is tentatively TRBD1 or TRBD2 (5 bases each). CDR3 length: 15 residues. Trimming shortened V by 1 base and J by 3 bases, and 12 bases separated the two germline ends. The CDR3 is CASSLDFGGEETQYF. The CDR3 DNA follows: TGTGCCAGCAGTTTAGACTTTGGGGGAGAAGAGACCCAGTACTTC.